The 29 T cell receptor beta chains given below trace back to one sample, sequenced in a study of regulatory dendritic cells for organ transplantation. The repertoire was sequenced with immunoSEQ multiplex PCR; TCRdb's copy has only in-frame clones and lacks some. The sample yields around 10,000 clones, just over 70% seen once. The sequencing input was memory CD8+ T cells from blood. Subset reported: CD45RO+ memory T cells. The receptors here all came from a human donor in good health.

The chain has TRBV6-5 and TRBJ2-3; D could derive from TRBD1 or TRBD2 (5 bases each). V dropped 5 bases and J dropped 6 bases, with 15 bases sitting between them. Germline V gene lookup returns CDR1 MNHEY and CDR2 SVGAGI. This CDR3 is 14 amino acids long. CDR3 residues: CASSPPPGPDTQYF. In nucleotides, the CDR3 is TGTGCCAGCAGTCCCCCCCCGGGGCCGGATACGCAGTATTTT.

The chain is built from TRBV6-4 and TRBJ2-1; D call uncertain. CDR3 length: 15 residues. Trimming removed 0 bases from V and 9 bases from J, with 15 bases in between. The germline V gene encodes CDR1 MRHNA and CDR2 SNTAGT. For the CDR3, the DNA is TGTGCCAGCAGTGACTCCCCCGCCGAGCCCACTGAGCAGTTCTTC. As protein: CASSDSPAEPTEQFF.

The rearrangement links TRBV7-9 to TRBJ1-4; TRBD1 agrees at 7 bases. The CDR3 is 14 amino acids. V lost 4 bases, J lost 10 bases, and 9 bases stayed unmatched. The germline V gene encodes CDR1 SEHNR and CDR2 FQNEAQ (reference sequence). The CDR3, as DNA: TGTGCCAGCAGCTCTACAGGGGAGAACCCAAAACTGTTTTTT. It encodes CASSSTGENPKLFF.

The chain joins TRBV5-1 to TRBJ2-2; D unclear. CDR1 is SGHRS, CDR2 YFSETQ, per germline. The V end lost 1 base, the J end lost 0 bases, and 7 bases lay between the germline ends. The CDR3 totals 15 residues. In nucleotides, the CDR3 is TGCGCCAGCAGCTTGCACCGTCCGAACACCGGGGAGCTGTTTTTT. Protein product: CASSLHRPNTGELFF.

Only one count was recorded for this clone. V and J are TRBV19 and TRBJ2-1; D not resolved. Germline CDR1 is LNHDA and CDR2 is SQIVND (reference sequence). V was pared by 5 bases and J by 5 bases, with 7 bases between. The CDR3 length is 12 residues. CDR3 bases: TGTGCCAGTAGTCTCAGGAACAATGAGCAGTTCTTC. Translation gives CASSLRNNEQFF.

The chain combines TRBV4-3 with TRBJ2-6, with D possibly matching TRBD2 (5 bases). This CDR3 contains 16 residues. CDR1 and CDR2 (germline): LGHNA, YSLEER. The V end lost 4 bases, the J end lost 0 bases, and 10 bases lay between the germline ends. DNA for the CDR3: TGCGCCAGCAGCCTCGGGGAGCTCTCTGGGGCCAACGTCCTGACTTTC. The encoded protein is CASSLGELSGANVLTF.

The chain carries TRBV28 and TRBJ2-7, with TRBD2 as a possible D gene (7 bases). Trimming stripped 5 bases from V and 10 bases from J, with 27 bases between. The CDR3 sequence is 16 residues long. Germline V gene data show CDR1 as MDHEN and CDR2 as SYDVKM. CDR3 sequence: CASSPTGGRWDYGQYF. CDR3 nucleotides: TGTGCCAGCAGTCCTACCGGGGGCAGGTGGGACTACGGACAGTACTTC.

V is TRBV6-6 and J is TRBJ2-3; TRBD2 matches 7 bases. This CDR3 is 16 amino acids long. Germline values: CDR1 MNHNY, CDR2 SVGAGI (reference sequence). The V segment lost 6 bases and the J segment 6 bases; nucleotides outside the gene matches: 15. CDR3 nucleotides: TGTGCCAGCAGACAGGACGCGGGAGTGGTTCTGGATACGCAGTATTTT. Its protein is CASRQDAGVVLDTQYF.

In DNA, the CDR3 is TGCAGCGTTGAGGGGGAACTAGTGCACAATGAGCAGTTCTTC. Its translation is CSVEGELVHNEQFF. The rearrangement links TRBV29-1 to TRBJ2-1; D is perhaps TRBD1 or TRBD2 (5 bases each). The germline V gene encodes CDR1 SQVTM and CDR2 ANQGSEA. Trimming cost V 3 bases and J 5 bases, with 14 bases left between them. The CDR3 extends over 14 amino acids.

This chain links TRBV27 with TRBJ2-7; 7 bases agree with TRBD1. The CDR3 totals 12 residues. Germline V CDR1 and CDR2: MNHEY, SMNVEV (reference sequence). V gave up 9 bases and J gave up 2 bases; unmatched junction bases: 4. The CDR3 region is CASRDSTYEQYF. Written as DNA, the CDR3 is TGTGCCAGTCGGGACAGTACCTACGAGCAGTACTTC.

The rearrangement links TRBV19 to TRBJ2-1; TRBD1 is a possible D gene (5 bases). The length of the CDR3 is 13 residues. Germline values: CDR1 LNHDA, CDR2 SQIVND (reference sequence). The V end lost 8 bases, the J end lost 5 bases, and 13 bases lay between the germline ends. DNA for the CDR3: TGTGCCAGTGCCTGGACAAGTAACAATGAGCAGTTCTTC. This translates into CASAWTSNNEQFF.

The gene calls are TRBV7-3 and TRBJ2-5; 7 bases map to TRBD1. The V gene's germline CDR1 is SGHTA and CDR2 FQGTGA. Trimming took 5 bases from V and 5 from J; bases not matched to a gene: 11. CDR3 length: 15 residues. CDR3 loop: CASSPNRGPTETQYF. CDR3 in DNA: TGTGCCAGCAGCCCTAACAGGGGACCTACGGAGACCCAGTACTTC.

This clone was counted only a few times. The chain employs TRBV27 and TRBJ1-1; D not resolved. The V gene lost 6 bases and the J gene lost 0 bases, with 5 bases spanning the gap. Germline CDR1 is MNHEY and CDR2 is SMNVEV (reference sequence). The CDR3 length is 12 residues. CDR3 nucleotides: TGTGCCAGCAGAGGCATGAACACTGAAGCTTTCTTT. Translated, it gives CASRGMNTEAFF.

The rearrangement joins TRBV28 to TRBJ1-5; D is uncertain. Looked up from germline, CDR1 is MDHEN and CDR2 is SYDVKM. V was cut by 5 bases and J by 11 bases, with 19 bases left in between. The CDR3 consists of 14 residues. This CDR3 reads CASSPYATLWSQHF. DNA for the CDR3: TGTGCCAGCAGTCCCTATGCGACCCTCTGGTCCCAGCATTTT.

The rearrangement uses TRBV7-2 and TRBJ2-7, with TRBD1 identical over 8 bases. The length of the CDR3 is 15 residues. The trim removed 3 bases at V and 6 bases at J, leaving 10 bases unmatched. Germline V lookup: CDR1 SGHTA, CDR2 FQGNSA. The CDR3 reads CASSFGQGKFSEQYF. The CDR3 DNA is TGTGCCAGCAGCTTCGGACAGGGCAAATTCTCCGAGCAGTACTTC.

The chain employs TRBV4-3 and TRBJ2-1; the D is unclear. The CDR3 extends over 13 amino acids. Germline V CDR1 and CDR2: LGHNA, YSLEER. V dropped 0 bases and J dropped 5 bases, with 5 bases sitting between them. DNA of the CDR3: TGCGCCAGCAGCCAAGACAGTAACAATGAGCAGTTCTTC. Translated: CASSQDSNNEQFF.

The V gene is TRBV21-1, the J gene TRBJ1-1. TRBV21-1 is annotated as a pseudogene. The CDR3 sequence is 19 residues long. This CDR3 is CASSKKPPLGWEMNTEAFF. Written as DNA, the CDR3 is TGTGCCAGCAGCAAAAAACCTCCATTGGGGTGGGAAATGAACACTGAAGCTTTCTTT.

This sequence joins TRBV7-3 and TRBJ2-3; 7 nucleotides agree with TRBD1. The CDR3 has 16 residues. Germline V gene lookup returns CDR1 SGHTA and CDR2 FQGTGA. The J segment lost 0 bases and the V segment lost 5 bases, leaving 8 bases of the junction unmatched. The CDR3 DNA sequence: TGTGCCAGCAGCACGGGACAGACAGCTAGCACAGATACGCAGTATTTT. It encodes CASSTGQTASTDTQYF.

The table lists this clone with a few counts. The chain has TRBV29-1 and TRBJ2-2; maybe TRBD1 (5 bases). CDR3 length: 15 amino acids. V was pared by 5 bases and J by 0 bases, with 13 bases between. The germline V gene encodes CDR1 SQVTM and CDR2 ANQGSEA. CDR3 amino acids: CSVQGHDANTGELFF. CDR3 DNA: TGCAGCGTTCAAGGACACGACGCGAACACCGGGGAGCTGTTTTTT.

The CDR3 DNA reads TGTGCCAGCAGCTTAGGTAGAGGGAGCTCCTACGAGCAGTACTTC. This encodes CASSLGRGSSYEQYF. The chain employs TRBV11-1 and TRBJ2-7, with D tentatively TRBD2 (5 bases). Germline V gene data show CDR1 as SGHAT and CDR2 as FQDESV (reference sequence). This CDR3 comprises 15 residues. Trimming left V 1 base short and J 0 bases short, with 10 bases between.

CDR3 amino acids: CSGRDADNYGYTF. The CDR3 coding sequence is TGCAGCGGGCGGGACGCAGATAACTATGGCTACACCTTC. The V call is TRBV29-1, the J call TRBJ1-2; D may be TRBD1 (5 bases). CDR1 and CDR2 from the germline V gene are SQVTM and ANQGSEA. The length of the CDR3 is 13 residues. V was trimmed by 7 bases and J by 1 base, leaving 13 bases between them.

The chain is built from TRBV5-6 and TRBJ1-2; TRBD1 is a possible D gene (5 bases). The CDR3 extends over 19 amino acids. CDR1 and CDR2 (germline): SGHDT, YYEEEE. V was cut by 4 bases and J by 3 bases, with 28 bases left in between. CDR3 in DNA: TGTGCCAGCAGCCCCAGTCGAGGGGAGGTCCACTTGGGGTACTATGGCTACACCTTC. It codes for CASSPSRGEVHLGYYGYTF.

DNA of the CDR3: TGTGCCAGCAGCGTAGAGGGGAATACCGATTCACCCCTCCACTTT. This translates into CASSVEGNTDSPLHF. This rearrangement joins TRBV9 to TRBJ1-6, with a tentative D call TRBD1 (5 bases). V shed 0 bases and J shed 8 bases, with 12 bases lying between them. CDR1 and CDR2 from the germline V gene are SGDLS and YYNGEE. CDR3 length equals 15 residues.

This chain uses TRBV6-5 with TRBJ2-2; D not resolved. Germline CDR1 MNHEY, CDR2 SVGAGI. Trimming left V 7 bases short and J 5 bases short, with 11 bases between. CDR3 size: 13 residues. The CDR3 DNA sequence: TGTGCCAGCAAGAGCCCGGCAACCGGGGAGCTGTTTTTT. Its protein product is CASKSPATGELFF.

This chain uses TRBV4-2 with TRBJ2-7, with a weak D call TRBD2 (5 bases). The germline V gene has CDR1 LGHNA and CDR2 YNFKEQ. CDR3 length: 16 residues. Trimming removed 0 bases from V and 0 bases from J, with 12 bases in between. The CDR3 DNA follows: TGTGCCAGCAGCCAAGATCTGGAGGTAATCTCCTACGAGCAGTACTTC. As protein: CASSQDLEVISYEQYF.

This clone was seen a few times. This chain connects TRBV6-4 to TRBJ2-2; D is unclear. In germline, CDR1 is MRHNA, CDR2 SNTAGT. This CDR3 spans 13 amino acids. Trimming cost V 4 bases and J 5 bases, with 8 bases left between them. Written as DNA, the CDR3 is TGTGCCAGCAGTGCGAAGGGAACCGGGGAGCTGTTTTTT. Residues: CASSAKGTGELFF.

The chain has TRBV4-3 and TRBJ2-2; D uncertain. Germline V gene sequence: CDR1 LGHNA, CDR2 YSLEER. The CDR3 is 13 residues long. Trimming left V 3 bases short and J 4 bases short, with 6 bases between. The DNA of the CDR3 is TGCGCCAGCAGCCAGGTTGCCACCGGGGAGCTGTTTTTT. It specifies CASSQVATGELFF.

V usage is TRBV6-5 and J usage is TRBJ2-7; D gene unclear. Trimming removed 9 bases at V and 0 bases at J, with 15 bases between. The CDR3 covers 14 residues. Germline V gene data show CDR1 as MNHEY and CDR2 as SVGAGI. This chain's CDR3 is CASGVTSGSYEQYF. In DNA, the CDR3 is TGTGCCAGTGGGGTCACCTCGGGCTCCTACGAGCAGTACTTC.

CDR3 protein: CASSHPGSTEAFF. As DNA, the CDR3 is TGCGCCAGCAGCCATCCAGGGTCCACTGAAGCTTTCTTT. The chain couples TRBV4-1 to TRBJ1-1; possibly TRBD1 for D (5 bases). There are 13 residues in the CDR3. The germline V gene has CDR1 MGHRA and CDR2 YSYEKL. V lost 3 bases and J lost 4, with 9 bases in between.